The source of this TCR beta chain is a study of PD-1 blockade in classical Hodgkin lymphoma. Germline V gives CDR1 SGHRS, CDR2 YFSETQ. CDR3 length equals 15 residues. V dropped 0 bases and J dropped 6 bases, with 12 bases sitting between them. The time point was: cycle 4 day 1 (C4D1), after less than seven weeks of nivolumab. Autologous stem cell transplantation was followed by relapse in every patient, and brentuximab vedotin exposure varied. Assay used: immunoSEQ multiplex PCR; TCRdb lists only in-frame clones, some missing. The table includes around 92,000 clones, over 80% detected once. This TCR was sampled from a human donor with classical Hodgkin lymphoma. The chain employs TRBV5-1 and TRBJ2-2; a weak D match, TRBD2 (6 bases). The sequencing here drew on peripheral blood mononuclear cells (PBMCs), taken before the fourth cycle of nivolumab. For the CDR3, the DNA is TGCGCCAGCAGCTTGGGAGGGAGGATTGCCGGGGAGCTGTTTTTT. This encodes CASSLGGRIAGELFF.